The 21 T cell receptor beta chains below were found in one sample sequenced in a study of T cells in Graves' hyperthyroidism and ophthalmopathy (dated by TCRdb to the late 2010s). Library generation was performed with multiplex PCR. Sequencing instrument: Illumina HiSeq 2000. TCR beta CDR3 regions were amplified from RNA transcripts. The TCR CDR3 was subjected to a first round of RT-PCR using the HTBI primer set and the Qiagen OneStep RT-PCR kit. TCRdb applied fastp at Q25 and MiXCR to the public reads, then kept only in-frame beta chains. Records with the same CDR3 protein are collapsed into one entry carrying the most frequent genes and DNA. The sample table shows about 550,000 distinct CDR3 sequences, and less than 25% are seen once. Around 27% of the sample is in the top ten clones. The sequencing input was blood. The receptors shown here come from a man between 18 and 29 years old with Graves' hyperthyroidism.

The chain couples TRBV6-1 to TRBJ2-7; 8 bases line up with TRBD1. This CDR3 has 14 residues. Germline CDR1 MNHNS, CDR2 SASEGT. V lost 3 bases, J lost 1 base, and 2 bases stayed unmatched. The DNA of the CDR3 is TGTGCCAGCAGTGAGAACAGGGGGTCCTACGAGCAGTACTTC. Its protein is CASSENRGSYEQYF.

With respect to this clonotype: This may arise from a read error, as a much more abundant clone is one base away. CDR3 region: CSTSASVGAGAFF. The CDR3 DNA follows: TGTTCCACCAGTGCCTCGGTGGGGGCTGGGGCTTTCTTT. V is TRBV24-1 and J is TRBJ1-1, with a weak D call TRBD1 (6 bases). The CDR3 is 13 residues long. Germline V gene data show CDR1 as KGHDR and CDR2 as SFDVKD.

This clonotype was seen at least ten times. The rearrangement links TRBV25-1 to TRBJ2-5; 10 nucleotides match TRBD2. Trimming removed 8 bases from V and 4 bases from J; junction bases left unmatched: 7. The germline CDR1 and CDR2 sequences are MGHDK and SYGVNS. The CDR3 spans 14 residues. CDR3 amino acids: CASSGTSAAETQYF. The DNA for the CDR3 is TGTGCCAGCTCCGGGACTAGCGCTGCAGAGACCCAGTACTTC.

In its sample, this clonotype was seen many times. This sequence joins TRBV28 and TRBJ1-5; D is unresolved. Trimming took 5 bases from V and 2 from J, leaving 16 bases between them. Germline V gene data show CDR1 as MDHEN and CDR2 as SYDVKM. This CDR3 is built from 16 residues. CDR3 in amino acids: CASSTPGSWGNQPQHF. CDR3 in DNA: TGTGCCAGCAGTACGCCGGGGTCCTGGGGCAATCAGCCCCAGCATTTT.

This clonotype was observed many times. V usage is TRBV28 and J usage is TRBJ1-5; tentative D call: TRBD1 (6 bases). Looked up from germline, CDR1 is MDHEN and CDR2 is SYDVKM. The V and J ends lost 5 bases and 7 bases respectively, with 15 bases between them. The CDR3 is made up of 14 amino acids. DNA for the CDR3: TGTGCCAGCAGTCAACATAGGACAGACCAGCCCCAGCATTTT. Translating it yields CASSQHRTDQPQHF.

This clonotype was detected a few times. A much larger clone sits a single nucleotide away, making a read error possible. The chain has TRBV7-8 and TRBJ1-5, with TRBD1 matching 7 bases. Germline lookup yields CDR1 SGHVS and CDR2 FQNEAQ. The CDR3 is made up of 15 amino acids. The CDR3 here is CASSLGTVEDQPLHF. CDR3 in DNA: TGTGCCAGCAGCCTCGGGACAGTAGAGGATCAGCCCCTGCATTTT. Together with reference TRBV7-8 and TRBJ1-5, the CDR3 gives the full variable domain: GAGVSQSPRYKVAKRGQDVALRCDPISGHVSLFWYQQALGQGPEFLTYFQNEAQLDKSGLPSDRFFAERPEGSVSTLKIQRTQQEDSAVYLCASSLGTVEDQPLHFGDGTRLSIL.

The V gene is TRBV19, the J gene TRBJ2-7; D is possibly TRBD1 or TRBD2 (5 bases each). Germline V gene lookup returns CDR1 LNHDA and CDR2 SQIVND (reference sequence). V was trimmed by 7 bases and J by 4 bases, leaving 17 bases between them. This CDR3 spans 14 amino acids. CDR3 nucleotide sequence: TGTGCCAGTACTCTCCGGGACGGGCTATACGAGCAGTACTTC. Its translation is CASTLRDGLYEQYF.

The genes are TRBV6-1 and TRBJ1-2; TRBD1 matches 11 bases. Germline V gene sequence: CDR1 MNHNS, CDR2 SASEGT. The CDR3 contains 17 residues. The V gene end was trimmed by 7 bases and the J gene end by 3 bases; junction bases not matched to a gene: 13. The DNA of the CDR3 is TGTGCCAGCAATCGTTGGGACAGGGGGTGGTCAGACTATGGCTACACCTTC. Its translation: CASNRWDRGWSDYGYTF.

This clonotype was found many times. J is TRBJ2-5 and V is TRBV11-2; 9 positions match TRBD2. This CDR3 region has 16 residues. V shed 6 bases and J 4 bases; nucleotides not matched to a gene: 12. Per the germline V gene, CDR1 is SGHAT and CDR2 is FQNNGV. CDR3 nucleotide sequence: TGTGCCAGCAGGTCTAGCGGGGAGGGATCTAGAGAGACCCAGTACTTC. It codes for CASRSSGEGSRETQYF.

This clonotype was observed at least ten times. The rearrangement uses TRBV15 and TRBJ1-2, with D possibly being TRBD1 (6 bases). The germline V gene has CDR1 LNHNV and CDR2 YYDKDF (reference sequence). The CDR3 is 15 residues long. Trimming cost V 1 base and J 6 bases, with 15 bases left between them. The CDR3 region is CATSRGEGGMDGYTF. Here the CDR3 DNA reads TGTGCCACCAGCAGAGGGGAGGGGGGGATGGATGGCTACACCTTC.

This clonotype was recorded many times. CDR3 DNA sequence: TGTGCCAGCTCGATGGGCAATCAGCCCCAGCATTTT. Residues: CASSMGNQPQHF. This chain links TRBV19 with TRBJ1-5; D gene unclear. With 9 bases removed from V and 2 bases from J, the gap between germline ends came to 8 bases. Germline V gene data show CDR1 as LNHDA and CDR2 as SQIVND (reference sequence). The CDR3 totals 12 residues.

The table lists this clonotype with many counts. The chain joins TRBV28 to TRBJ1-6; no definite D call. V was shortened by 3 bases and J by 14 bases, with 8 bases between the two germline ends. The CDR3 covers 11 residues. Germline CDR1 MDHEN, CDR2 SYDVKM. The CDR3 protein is CASSFRETLHF. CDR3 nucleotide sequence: TGTGCCAGCAGTTTCCGGGAGACCCTCCACTTT.

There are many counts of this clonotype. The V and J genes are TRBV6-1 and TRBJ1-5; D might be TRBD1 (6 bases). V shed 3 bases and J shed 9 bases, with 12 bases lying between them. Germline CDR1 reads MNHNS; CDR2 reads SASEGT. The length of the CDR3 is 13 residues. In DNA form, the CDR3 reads TGTGCCAGCAGTGACCTAGGGGGAGTGCCCCAGCATTTT. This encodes CASSDLGGVPQHF.

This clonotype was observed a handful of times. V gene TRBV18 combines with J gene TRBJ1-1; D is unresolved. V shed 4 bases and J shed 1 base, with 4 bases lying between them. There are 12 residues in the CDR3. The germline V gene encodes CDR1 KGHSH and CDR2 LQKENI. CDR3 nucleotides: TGTGCCAGCTCACACACGAACACTGAAGCTTTCTTT. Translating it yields CASSHTNTEAFF.

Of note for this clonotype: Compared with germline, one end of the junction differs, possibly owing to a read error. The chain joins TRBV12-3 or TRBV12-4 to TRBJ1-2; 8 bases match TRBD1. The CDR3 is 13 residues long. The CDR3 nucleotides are TGTGCCAGCAGTCTCGGGACAGGCTATGGCTCCACCTTC. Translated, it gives CASSLGTGYGSTF.

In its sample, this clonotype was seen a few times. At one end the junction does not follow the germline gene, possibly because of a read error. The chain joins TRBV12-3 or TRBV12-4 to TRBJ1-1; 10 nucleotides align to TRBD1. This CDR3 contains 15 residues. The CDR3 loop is CASSQTGQGNPEAFF. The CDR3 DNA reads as TGTGCCAGCAGTCAAACGGGACAGGGGAACCCTGAAGCTTTCTTT.

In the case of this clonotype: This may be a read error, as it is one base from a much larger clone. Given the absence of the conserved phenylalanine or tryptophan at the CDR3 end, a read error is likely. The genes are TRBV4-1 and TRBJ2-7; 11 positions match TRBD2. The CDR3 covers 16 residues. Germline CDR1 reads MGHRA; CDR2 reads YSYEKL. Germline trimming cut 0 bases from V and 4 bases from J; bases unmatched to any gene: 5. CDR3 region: CASSQEFSGGAYEQYL. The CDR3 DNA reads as TGCGCCAGCAGCCAAGAGTTTAGCGGGGGGGCGTACGAGCAGTACCTC.

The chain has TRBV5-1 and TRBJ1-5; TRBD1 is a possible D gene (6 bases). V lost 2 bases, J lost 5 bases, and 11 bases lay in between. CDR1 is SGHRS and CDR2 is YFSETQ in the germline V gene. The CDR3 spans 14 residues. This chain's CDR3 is CASSFWAGDQPQHF. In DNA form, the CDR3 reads TGCGCCAGCAGCTTTTGGGCAGGGGATCAGCCCCAGCATTTT.

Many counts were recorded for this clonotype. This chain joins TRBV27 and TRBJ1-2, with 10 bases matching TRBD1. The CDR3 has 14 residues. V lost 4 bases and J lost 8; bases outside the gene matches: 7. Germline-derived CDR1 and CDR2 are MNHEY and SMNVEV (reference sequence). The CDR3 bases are TGTGCCAGCAGTTCCGGGACAGGGGCGGGCGGCTACACCTTC. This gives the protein CASSSGTGAGGYTF.

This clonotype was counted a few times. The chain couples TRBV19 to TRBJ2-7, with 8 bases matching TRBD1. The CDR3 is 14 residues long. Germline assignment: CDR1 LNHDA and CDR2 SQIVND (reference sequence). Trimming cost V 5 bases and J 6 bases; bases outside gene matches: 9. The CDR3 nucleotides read TGTGCCAGTAGTGTTCAGGGGGCGCGAGGCGAGCAGTACTTC. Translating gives CASSVQGARGEQYF.

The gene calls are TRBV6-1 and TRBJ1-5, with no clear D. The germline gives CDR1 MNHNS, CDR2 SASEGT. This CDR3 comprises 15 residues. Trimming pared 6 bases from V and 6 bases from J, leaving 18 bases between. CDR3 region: CASRAPTRIGQPQHF. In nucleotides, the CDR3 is TGTGCCAGCAGGGCCCCCACAAGGATCGGTCAGCCCCAGCATTTT.